This T cell receptor (beta chain) was identified in a study of T cell responses to AZD1222 COVID-19 vaccine (dated by TCRdb to about 2021). Context from the whole study: AZD1222 recipients whose second dose came at about 4 weeks and those whose second dose came at about 12 weeks were combined into one group, since spike-specific TCR depth and breadth did not differ between the two schedules. A total of 230 to 250 trial participants underwent TCR sequencing, of whom around 210 had received two doses of AZD1222 and some 25 had received two doses of the MenACWY control vaccine. Trial participants were enrolled into age subgroups of 18-55, 56-69 and 70-plus years, which contained about 150, 28 and 57 TCR-sequenced participants, respectively.

The germline V gene (reference sequence) specifies DFQATT as CDR1 and SNEGSKA as CDR2. V and J are truncated by 4 bases and 10 bases respectively, leaving an intervening sequence of 11 bases. The CDR3 covers 11 residues, taking in both the cysteine and the phenylalanine. Solely the CDR3 DNA is kept, with 33 bases framed from the first base. Summary of the overall study and its limitations: Reportedly, close to half of the unique spike-specific TCRs recognized epitopes lying outside the regions that are mutated in the B.1.351 and B.1.1.7 variants. After two AZD1222 doses, both the breadth and the depth of spike-specific TCRs were significantly higher than at day 0 and than in MenACWY recipients. Because no samples from the day 14 peak response were available, repertoires could be characterized only after the peak T cell response. Most participants were white British and females outnumbered males, and the authors suggested that clonal diversity may have been underestimated. The 56-69-year group was small, and its depth increase did not reach significance, likely because of low power. CD4 TCRs associated with the vaccine covered the entire spike protein, and the dominant responses were in regions 160-218 and 743-854. Conclusions about previously exposed vaccinees are limited because only five to seven AZD1222 recipients were SARS-CoV-2 seropositive at baseline.

The CDR3 regions of human TCRbeta chains were analyzed by immunosequencing. On the study's bioinformatics: TCRs in the repertoires were compared against a reference library of SARS-CoV-2-specific TCRs that had been generated with the MIRA antigen-specificity platform. Breadth was defined as the fraction of unique TCRs that were SARS-CoV-2-associated, and depth was defined as the fraction of total T cells that were SARS-CoV-2-associated. Using the MIRA data, each spike-specific TCR was mapped to the spike region that the TCR reacts to and placed in a CD4 or CD8 class. Log10-transformed breadth and depth values were compared by one-way ANOVA with Sidak's multiple comparisons tests. This immuneACCESS table, as held by TCRdb, lists in-frame sequences with V and J called but not all clones. Of the missing ones, under half trace to an unresolved V gene in checked studies; the others have no known cause. That table supplies the V and J calls and clone size; D and trimming were determined from the DNA. The sample has some 150,000 clones on record, less than 90% of them singletons. The ten largest account for less than 3.5% of the sample.

Reading the label with the study, this specimen's time point is: baseline before first vaccination. Samples from vaccinated people were obtained from the UK trials COV001 and COV002, which included a single-blind randomized controlled phase 2/3 trial of AZD1222 (ChAdOx1 nCoV-19) in healthy adults. For TCRbeta chain sequencing, PBMC samples from trial participants were taken at day 0 and at day 28 after the second dose. Regarding this clone: Its antigen specificity is not known. Base-call qualities are not available, and no considerably larger clone is one nucleotide away.

The rearrangement combines TRBV20-1 with TRBJ1-3, with TRBD1 tentatively as D gene (6 bases match). This receptor was obtained from an adult in good health. The material sequenced was peripheral blood, taken on day 0 of AZD1222 vaccination. The DNA reads TGCAGTGCTAAAACAGGGAAGACCATATATTTT. Its protein reads: CSAKTGKTIYF.